Reported below is one T cell receptor (beta chain). Its antigen is still unknown. Germline assignment: CDR1 KGHSH and CDR2 LQKENI. The CDR3 has 15 residues. J was trimmed by 9 bases and V by 3 bases; bases with no gene match: 10. The sample belongs to a study of cytotoxic CD8 clonotypes in ibrutinib-treated CLL. Overall study: Samples had a mean of about 250,000 productive templates and roughly 99,000 productive rearrangements. Findings and limits, study-wide: Once treatment began, public clonotypes, which were uncommon, contracted or stayed stable. Clonality showed a rise at ibrutinib response that reversed toward baseline at progression.

Repertoires were generated with immunoSEQ multiplex PCR, while TCRdb's copy carries only in-frame clones and drops some. The top ten hold around 23% of the sample, which has some 92,000 clones, 60% to 80% seen once. TCR beta library input comprised around 2 micrograms of genomic DNA from cryopreserved PBMCs. The chain employs TRBV18 and TRBJ2-7; TRBD2 agrees at 11 bases. This specimen consisted of PBMCs, obtained after 24 months of ibrutinib treatment. The sequence came from a human donor with chronic lymphocytic leukemia. CDR3 coding DNA: TGTGCCAGCTCACCGGTCCAGACTAGCGGGACCGGGCAGTACTTC. It yields the protein CASSPVQTSGTGQYF.